This T cell receptor (beta chain) was obtained from a study of immune evolution from preneoplasia to lung adenocarcinoma. Germline V CDR1 and CDR2: SGHTA, FQGTGA. The CDR3 extends over 15 amino acids. The V end was cut by 5 bases, the J end by 0 bases, with 8 bases between. Some clones are missing from TCRdb's copy, which holds only in-frame ones; the method was immunoSEQ multiplex PCR. The top ten clones hold 2% to 2.5% of a sample with several thousand clones, about four fifths of them seen once. Sample: FFPE invasive lung adenocarcinoma tissue. The chain recombines TRBV7-3 with TRBJ2-6; D is possibly TRBD1 (6 bases). The sequence was collected from a person aged 50 or older with lung adenocarcinoma. The CDR3 DNA follows: TGTGCCAGCAGCGCGACAGGCTCTGGGGCCAACGTCCTGACTTTC. It yields the protein CASSATGSGANVLTF.